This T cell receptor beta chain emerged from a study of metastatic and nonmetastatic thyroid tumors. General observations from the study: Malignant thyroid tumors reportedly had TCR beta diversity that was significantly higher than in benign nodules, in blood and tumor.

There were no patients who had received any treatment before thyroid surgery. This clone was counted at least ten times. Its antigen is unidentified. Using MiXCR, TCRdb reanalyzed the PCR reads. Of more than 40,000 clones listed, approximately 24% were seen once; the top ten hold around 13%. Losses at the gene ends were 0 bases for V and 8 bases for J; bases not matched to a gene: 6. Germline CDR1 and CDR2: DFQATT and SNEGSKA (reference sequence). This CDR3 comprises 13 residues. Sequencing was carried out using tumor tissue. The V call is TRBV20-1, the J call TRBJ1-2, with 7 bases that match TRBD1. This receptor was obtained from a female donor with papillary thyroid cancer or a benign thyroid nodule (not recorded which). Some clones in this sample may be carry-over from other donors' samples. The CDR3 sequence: CSARDQTGVGYTF. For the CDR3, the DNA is TGCAGTGCTAGAGATCAAACAGGGGTCGGCTACACCTTC.